These T cell receptor beta chains were read from a single sample in a study of T cells after yellow fever vaccination. Via MiXCR, TCRdb re-called the 5' RACE reads, giving one row per CDR3 protein. The sample carries under 550,000 distinct CDR3 sequences, 20% to 25% recorded once. The sequencing here drew on PBMCs, taken approximately 20 days after the first yellow fever vaccination. The receptors were sampled from a man aged 18-30 years who received the YFV17D yellow fever vaccine. Both conserved end residues are part of each CDR3. D genes are given only for firm matches. Size values are once, few and many counts, or a class for expanded clones, and some rows have none.

V gene	J gene	clone size	CDR3 length	D gene	CDR3 DNA	CDR3 protein
TRBV11-2	TRBJ2-1	NA	18	TRBD2	TGTGCCAGCAGCGTAAGACTAGCGGGGGGACCCTTGGAGGGTGAGCAGTTCTTC	CASSVRLAGGPLEGEQFF
TRBV20-1	TRBJ1-6	NA	16	NA	TGCAGTGCTAGAACGGGGGATGAGAACTATAATTCACCCCTCCACTTT	CSARTGDENYNSPLHF
TRBV25-1	TRBJ2-3	NA	16	NA	TGTGCCAGCAGTGATCCCCAGGCCTATCCCACAGATACGCAGTATTTT	CASSDPQAYPTDTQYF
TRBV6-1	TRBJ1-6	few	13	NA	TGTGCCAGCAAGGACAGCGCTAATTCACCCCTCCACTTT	CASKDSANSPLHF
TRBV6-5	TRBJ1-6	NA	14	NA	TGTGCCAGCAGTTACAAAAGGGATGGATCACCCCTCCACTTT	CASSYKRDGSPLHF
TRBV29-1	TRBJ2-1	many	14	TRBD2	TGCAGCGTCTCAGAGGGAGGGCCCTGGAATGAGCAGTTCTTC	CSVSEGGPWNEQFF
TRBV6-5	TRBJ2-5	few	18	TRBD2	TGTGCCAGCAGTTTTCCCAGGGGTTCCCTAGCGGGGGCGGAGACCCAGTACTTC	CASSFPRGSLAGAETQYF
TRBV28	TRBJ1-1	many	15	NA	TGTGCCAGCAGTTCCCCCGGCAGGGCCAACACTGAAGCTTTCTTT	CASSSPGRANTEAFF
TRBV10-3	TRBJ2-7	few	12	NA	TGTGCCATCAGTCAGAGCATCTACGAGCAGTACTTC	CAISQSIYEQYF
TRBV7-2	TRBJ2-5	NA	13	NA	TGTGCCAGCAGCTTAGAGTTCAGCGAGACCCAGTACTTC	CASSLEFSETQYF
TRBV20-1	TRBJ2-3	few	15	NA	TGCAGTGCGCCCCAAGCCGGCCCTAGCACAGATACGCAGTATTTT	CSAPQAGPSTDTQYF
TRBV18	TRBJ2-7	few	15	TRBD1	TGTGCCAGCTCACCCGGGACAGCTCTCCTTGCCGAGCAGTACTTC	CASSPGTALLAEQYF
TRBV29-1	TRBJ2-3	NA	12	NA	TGCAGCGTTGAGGGAGTCACAGATACGCAGTATTTT	CSVEGVTDTQYF
TRBV4-1	TRBJ1-1	NA	15	NA	TGCGCCAGCAGCCAAGTCACAGGTATGAACACTGAAGCTTTCTTT	CASSQVTGMNTEAFF
TRBV7-2	TRBJ2-5	few	21	TRBD2	TGTGCCAGCAGCTTAGCCTTACTTCCGGGACTAGCGGGGTTACCCCGGGGGACCCAGTACTTC	CASSLALLPGLAGLPRGTQYF
TRBV12-3/TRBV12-4	TRBJ2-7	few	14	NA	TGTGCCAGCAGTGTGGGACATAGGTCCTACGAGCAGTACTTC	CASSVGHRSYEQYF
TRBV5-1	TRBJ2-5	NA	16	TRBD2	TGCGCCAGCAGCGGCCGTAGCGGGGGGCACCAAGAGACCCAGTACTTC	CASSGRSGGHQETQYF
TRBV10-2	TRBJ1-1	few	16	NA	TGCGCCAGCAGTGGGGGGTGGTTAGACACAAACACTGAAGCTTTCTTT	CASSGGWLDTNTEAFF
TRBV10-3	TRBJ2-2	NA	16	TRBD1	TGTGCCATCACCCGGACAGGGGCTTTCAACACCGGGGAGCTGTTTTTT	CAITRTGAFNTGELFF
TRBV5-1	TRBJ1-2	many	13	NA	TGCGCCAGCAGCTTGCGTACGGGGGATGGCTACACCTTC	CASSLRTGDGYTF
TRBV7-8	TRBJ2-1	NA	16	TRBD1	TGTGCCAGCAGCTCGCAGGGGGCCCTTACCTACAATGAGCAGTTCTTC	CASSSQGALTYNEQFF
TRBV6-5	TRBJ1-5	NA	15	NA	TGTGCCAGCAGTTACTCGACGACAGACAATCAGCCCCAGCATTTT	CASSYSTTDNQPQHF
TRBV29-1	TRBJ2-1	few	14	TRBD2	TGCAGCGTCCCCACTAGCGGGGGTGACAATGAGCAGTTCTTC	CSVPTSGGDNEQFF